The entry below gives a single T cell receptor (beta chain) sequence along with its context. This entry comes from a study of blood T cell repertoires in COVID-19. Sequencing used immunoSEQ multiplex PCR; TCRdb keeps in-frame clones, though not all of them. The table includes about 46,000 clones, around 88% detected once. V shed 1 base and J 4 bases; nucleotides not matched to a gene: 7. The CDR3 has 18 residues. Germline V gives CDR1 LGHDT, CDR2 YNNKEL (reference sequence). Material: peripheral blood. The V gene is TRBV3-1 (or the pseudogene TRBV3-2), the J gene TRBJ2-3; 14 bases are shared with TRBD2. The receptor's source is a woman of 80 years or more with acute or convalescent COVID-19. CDR3 residues: CASSQATTSGGAADTQYF. The DNA of the CDR3 is TGTGCCAGCAGCCAAGCCACGACTAGCGGGGGGGCCGCAGATACGCAGTATTTT.